This T cell receptor (beta chain) was recovered during a study of blood T cells in healthy people across ages. The study's findings and limits: Diversity estimates drawn from one million T cells were deemed underestimates. Correlation between TCR beta diversity and naive T cell percentage was strong.

About this clonotype itself: Its antigen is unidentified.

Peripheral blood from each donor was collected in a volume of approximately 10 milliliters. Isolation recovered at least 6.5 million PBMCs from every sample. A J-beta primer mix and a sample-barcoded 5' primer were used in a second PCR of roughly 6 to 11 cycles. Via MiXCR, TCRdb re-called the 5' RACE reads, giving one row per CDR3 protein. The repertoire includes just over 800,000 distinct CDR3 sequences, under 80% of them detected once, and 25% to 35% sits in the top ten. Germline V gene lookup returns CDR1 DFQATT and CDR2 SNEGSKA (reference sequence). V lost 0 bases and J 3 bases, leaving 15 bases between the germline ends. This CDR3 contains 16 residues.

Sequencing was performed on blood. The chain has TRBV20-1 and TRBJ2-1; D not resolved. The clonotype originates from a man aged 25-45 years in good health. The CDR3 DNA is TGCAGTGCTAGAGACCCCGGCAGGACCCACTACAATGAGCAGTTCTTC. Its translation is CSARDPGRTHYNEQFF.